The text below deals with one T cell receptor beta chain. Its specific antigen is unknown. No quality values exist for individual bases; no much larger clone is one base distant. Systemically healthy Caucasian individuals from Russia, some 36 in total and aged about 6 to 90 years, were included as donors. Each donor gave about 9.7 milliliters of peripheral blood, drawn into EDTA-treated Vacutainer tubes. Ficoll-Paque density-gradient centrifugation was used to isolate PBMCs, with at least 7 million per sample. Trizol reagent was used to extract total RNA from PBMCs, with at least 6 micrograms per sample. The percentages of naive CD45RAhigh/CD27high T cells were determined by flow cytometry on a PBMC aliquot from every donor. The data derive from a study of blood T cells in healthy people across ages (dated by TCRdb to the mid-2010s). About the investigation overall: In model experiments, roughly one uniquely barcoded TCR beta cDNA molecule per two T cells was captured by template switching. Using deep sequencing normalized with unique cDNA molecular identifiers, the study measured how TCR beta repertoire diversity changes with age. The donors were divided into four age groups: young (average about 15 years), middle-aged (approximately 41), aged (approximately 64) and long-lived (about 90). To avoid experimental bias, donors of different ages were spread randomly across the sequencing lanes. Two additional independent replicas of 1 million unique cDNA reads from the same blood draw were analyzed for two donors (one aged 18 to 30 and one aged 80 or older).

Library preparation used 5' RACE. TCRdb names Illumina HiSeq 2500 as the instrument used. A second PCR of roughly 7 to 11 cycles was performed with a sample-barcoded 5' primer and a J-beta primer mix. A unique molecular identifier was introduced onto each TCR beta cDNA molecule by a template-switch 5' adaptor carrying 12 random nucleotides. Each sample yielded at least 3 million CDR3-containing paired-end reads. All of the RNA was converted into first-strand cDNA using the Mint cDNA synthesis kit, with a TRBC-specific oligonucleotide serving as the primer. All cDNA was treated with uracil-DNA glycosylase and then went through a first 18-cycle PCR with the universal primers M1SS and BC2_uni_R. The study's processing was this. Normalization of each sample was performed by random selection of 1 million high-quality reads, each carrying a distinct molecular identifier. Reads with shared molecular identifiers were discarded instead of being binned into consensus sequences. MiTCR, run with a Q25 quality threshold and the strictest error-elimination algorithm, handled CDR3 identification, clonotype clustering and error correction. A nonparametric unseen species model with Euler transformation was used to estimate lower-bound total TCR beta diversity. The public reads were quality trimmed at Q25 with fastp and then assembled into clones with MiXCR by TCRdb, keeping productive beta chains. Identical CDR3 protein sequences are pooled into one entry, listed with their most common genes and DNA. The V and J calls come from TCRdb's annotation, not from the publication. This sample has hundreds of thousands of distinct CDR3 sequences in its table, and 35% to 40% of those were observed once. The biggest ten clones account for 10% to 15% of the sample.

Study-wide findings and limitations: Since profiling was done on bulk unsorted PBMCs, naive and antigen-experienced compartments could not be conclusively compared. A strong correlation was found between observed TCR beta diversity and the percentage of naive T cells measured by flow cytometry. Total diversity estimates from one million sequenced T cells were considered lower bounds and underestimates. As age increased, observed TCR beta diversity per million T cells dropped in a roughly linear way, and a significant reduction was already evident by age about 40. Compared with the aged group, the long-lived group had more naive CD4+ T cells, fewer expanded clones and increased TCR diversity, suggesting age selection. Because the CMV infection status of the donors was unknown, age-related changes in expanded clonotypes may potentially have been confounded.

According to the germline V gene (reference sequence), CDR1 reads DFQATT and CDR2 reads SNEGSKA. The CDR3 contains 14 residues, cysteine and phenylalanine counted. The read is trimmed to its CDR3 DNA, 42 bases read in frame from base 1. V drops 3 bases and J drops 3 bases, leaving 13 bases in between. The chain is assembled from TRBV20-1 and TRBJ2-3; TRBD2 is perhaps the D gene, given 6 matching bases. The sequencing input was blood. The TCR was taken from a man aged 18 to 30 in good health. The sequence in DNA is TGCAGTGCTAGTCCGGGGGATGGAACAGATACGCAGTATTTT. This gives the protein CSASPGDGTDTQYF.